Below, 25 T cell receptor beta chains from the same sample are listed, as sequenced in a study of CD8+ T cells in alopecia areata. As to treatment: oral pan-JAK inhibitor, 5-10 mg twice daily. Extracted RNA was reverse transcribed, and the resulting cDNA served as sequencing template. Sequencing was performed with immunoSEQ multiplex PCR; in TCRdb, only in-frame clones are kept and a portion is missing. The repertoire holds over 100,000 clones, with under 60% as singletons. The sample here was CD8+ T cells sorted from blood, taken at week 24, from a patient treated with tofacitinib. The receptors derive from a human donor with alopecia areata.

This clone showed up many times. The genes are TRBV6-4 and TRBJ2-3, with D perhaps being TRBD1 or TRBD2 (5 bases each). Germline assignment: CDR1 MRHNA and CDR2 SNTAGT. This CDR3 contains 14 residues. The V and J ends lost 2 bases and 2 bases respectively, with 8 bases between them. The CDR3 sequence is CASSDEGTTDTQYF. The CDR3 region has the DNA TGTGCCAGCAGTGACGAGGGGACCACAGATACGCAGTATTTT.

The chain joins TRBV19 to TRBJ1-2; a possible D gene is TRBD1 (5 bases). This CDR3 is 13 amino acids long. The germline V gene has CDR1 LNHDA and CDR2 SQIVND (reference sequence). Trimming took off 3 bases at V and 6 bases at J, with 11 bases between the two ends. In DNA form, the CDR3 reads TGTGCCAGTAGTATTAATTCAGGGAATGGCTACACCTTC. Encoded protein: CASSINSGNGYTF.

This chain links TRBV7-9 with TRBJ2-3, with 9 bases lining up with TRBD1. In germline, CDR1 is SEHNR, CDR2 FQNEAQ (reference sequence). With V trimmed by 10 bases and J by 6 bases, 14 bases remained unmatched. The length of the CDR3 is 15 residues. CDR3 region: CAKTKQGALGDTQYF. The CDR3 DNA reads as TGTGCCAAAACCAAACAGGGGGCGCTTGGGGATACGCAGTATTTT.

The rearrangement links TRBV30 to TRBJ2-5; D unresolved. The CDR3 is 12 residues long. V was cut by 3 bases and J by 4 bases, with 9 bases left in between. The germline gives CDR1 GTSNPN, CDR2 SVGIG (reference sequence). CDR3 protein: CAWSFALETQYF. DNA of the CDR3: TGTGCCTGGAGCTTCGCTTTAGAGACCCAGTACTTC.

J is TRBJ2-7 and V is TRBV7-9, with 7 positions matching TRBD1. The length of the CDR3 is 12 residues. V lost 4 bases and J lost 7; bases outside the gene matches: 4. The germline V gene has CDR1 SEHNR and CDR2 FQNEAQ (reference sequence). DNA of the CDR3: TGTGCCAGCAGCTGGGACAGCTCAGAGCAGTACTTC. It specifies CASSWDSSEQYF. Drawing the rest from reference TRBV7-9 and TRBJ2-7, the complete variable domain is DTGVSQNPRHKITKRGQNVTFRCDPISEHNRLYWYRQTLGQGPEFLTYFQNEAQLEKSRLLSDRFSAERPKGSFSTLEIQRTEQGDSAMYLCASSWDSSEQYFGPGTRLTVT.

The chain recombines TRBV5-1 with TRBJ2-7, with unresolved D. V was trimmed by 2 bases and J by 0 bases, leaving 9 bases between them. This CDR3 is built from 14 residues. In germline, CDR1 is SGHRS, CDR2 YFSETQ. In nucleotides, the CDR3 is TGCGCCAGCAGCTTCGAACCAAGCTCCTACGAGCAGTACTTC. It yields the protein CASSFEPSSYEQYF.

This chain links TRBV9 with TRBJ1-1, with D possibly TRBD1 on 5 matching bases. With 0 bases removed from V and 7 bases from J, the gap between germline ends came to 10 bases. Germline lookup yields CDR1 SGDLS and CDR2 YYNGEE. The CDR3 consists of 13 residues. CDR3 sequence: CASSVGGASEAFF. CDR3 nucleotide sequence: TGTGCCAGCAGCGTAGGTGGGGCAAGTGAAGCTTTCTTT.

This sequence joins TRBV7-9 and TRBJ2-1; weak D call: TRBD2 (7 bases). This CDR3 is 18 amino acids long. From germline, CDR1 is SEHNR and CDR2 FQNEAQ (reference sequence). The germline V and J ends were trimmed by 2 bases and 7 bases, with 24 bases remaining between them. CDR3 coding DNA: TGTGCCAGCAGCTTACCACCGGATAGTGGGGGGGCGTGGAATGAGCAGTTCTTC. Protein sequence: CASSLPPDSGGAWNEQFF.

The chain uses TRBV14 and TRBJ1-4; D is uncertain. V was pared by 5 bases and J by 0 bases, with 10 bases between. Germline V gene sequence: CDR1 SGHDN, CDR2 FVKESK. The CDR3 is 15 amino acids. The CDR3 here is CASSNGFATNEKLFF. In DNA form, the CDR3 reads TGTGCCAGCAGCAACGGGTTTGCAACTAATGAAAAACTGTTTTTT.

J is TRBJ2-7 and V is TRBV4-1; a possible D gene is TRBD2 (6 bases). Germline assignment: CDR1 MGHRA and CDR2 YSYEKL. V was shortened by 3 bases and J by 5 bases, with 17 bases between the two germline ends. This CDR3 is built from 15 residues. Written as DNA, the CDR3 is TGCGCCAGCAGCCAGAAGATCGGGGGAATTCACGAGCAGTACTTC. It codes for CASSQKIGGIHEQYF.

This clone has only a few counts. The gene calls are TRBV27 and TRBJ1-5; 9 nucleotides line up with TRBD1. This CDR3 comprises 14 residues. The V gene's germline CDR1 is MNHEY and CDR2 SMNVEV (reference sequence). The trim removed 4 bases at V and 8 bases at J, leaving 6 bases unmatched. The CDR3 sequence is CASSSYDRGEPQHF. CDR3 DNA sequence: TGTGCCAGCAGTTCCTATGACAGGGGGGAGCCCCAGCATTTT.

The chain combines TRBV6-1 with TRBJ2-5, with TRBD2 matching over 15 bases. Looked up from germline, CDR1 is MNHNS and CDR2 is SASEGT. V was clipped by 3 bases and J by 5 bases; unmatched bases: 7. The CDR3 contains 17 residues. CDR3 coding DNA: TGTGCCAGCAGTGATGCCGGGACTAGCGGGGGGTGGGAGACCCAGTACTTC. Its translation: CASSDAGTSGGWETQYF.

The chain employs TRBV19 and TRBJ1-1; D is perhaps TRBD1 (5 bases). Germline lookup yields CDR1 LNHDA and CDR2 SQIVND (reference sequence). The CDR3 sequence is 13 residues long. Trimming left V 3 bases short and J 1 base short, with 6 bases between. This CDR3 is CASSITGNTEAFF. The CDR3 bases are TGTGCCAGTAGTATCACAGGGAACACTGAAGCTTTCTTT.

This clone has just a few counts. CDR3 DNA: TGTGCCAGCAGCTCGAACGACGGGAATAATTCACCCCTCCACTTT. This sequence encodes CASSSNDGNNSPLHF. The chain combines TRBV13 with TRBJ1-6; D unclear. V lost 4 bases, J lost 5 bases, and 12 bases lay in between. Germline V gene data show CDR1 as PRHDT and CDR2 as FYEKMQ (reference sequence). CDR3 length equals 15 residues.

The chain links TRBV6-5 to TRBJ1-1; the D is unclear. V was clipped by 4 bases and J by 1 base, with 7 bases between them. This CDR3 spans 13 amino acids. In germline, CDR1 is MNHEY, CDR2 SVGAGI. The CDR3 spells CASSSPGNTEAFF. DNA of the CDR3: TGTGCCAGCAGTTCACCAGGGAACACTGAAGCTTTCTTT.

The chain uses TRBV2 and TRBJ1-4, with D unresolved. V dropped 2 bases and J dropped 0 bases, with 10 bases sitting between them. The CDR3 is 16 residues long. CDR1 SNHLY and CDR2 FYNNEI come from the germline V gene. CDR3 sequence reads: CASSELRISTNEKLFF. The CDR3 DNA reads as TGTGCCAGCAGTGAACTCCGGATTTCAACTAATGAAAAACTGTTTTTT.

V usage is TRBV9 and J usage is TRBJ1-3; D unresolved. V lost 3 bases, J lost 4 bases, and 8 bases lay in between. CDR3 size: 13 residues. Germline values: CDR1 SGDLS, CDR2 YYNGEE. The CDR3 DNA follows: TGTGCCAGCAGCGCGTCTTGGGGAAACACCATATATTTT. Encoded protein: CASSASWGNTIYF.

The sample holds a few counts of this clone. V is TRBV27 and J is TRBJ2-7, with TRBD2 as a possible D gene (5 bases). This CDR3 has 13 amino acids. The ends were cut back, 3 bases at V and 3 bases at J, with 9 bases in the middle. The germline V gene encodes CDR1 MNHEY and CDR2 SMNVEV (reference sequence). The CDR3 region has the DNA TGTGCCAGCAGTTTTGGACTTAACTACGAGCAGTACTTC. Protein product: CASSFGLNYEQYF.

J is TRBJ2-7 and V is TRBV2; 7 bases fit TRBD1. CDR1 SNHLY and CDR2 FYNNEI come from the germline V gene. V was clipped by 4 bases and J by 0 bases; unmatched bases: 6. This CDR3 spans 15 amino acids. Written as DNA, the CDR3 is TGTGCCAGCAGTGTAGTACAGGGGATCTCCTACGAGCAGTACTTC. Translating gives CASSVVQGISYEQYF.

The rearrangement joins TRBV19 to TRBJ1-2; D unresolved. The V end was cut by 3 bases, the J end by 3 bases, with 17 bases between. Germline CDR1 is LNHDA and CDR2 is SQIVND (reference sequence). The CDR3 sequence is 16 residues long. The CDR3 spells CASSILAGEGDYGYTF. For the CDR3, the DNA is TGTGCCAGTAGTATCCTGGCTGGAGAAGGTGACTATGGCTACACCTTC.

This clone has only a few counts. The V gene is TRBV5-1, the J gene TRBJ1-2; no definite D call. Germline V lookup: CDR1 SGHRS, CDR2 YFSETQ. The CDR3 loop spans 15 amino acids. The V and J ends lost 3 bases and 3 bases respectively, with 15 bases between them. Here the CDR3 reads CASSSGPWSDYGYTF. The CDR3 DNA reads TGCGCCAGCAGCTCCGGACCCTGGAGCGACTATGGCTACACCTTC.

CDR3 residues: CASWVRELNTEAFF. The CDR3 DNA sequence: TGTGCCAGCTGGGTCCGTGAACTGAACACTGAAGCTTTCTTT. The rearrangement uses TRBV6-5 and TRBJ1-1; no clear D gene. Between the trimmed V and J ends, which lost 8 bases and 0 bases, there was a span of 13 bases. The V gene's germline CDR1 is MNHEY and CDR2 SVGAGI. The CDR3 sequence is 14 residues long.

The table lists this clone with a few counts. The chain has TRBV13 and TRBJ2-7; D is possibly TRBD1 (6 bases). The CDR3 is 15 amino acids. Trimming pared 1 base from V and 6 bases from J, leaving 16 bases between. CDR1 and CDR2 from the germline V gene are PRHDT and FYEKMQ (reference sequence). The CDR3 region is CASSLVGVGGVEQYF. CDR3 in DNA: TGTGCCAGCAGCTTAGTCGGCGTTGGGGGCGTCGAGCAGTACTTC. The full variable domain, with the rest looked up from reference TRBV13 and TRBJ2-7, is AAGVIQSPRHLIKEKRETATLKCYPIPRHDTVYWYQQGPGQDPQFLISFYEKMQSDKGSIPDRFSAQQFSDYHSELNMSSLELGDSALYFCASSLVGVGGVEQYFGPGTRLTVT.

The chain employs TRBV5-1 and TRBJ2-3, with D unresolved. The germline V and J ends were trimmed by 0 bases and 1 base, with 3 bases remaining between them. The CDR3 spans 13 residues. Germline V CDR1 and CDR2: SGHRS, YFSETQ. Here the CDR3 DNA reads TGCGCCAGCAGCTTGGGTGGCACAGATACGCAGTATTTT. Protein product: CASSLGGTDTQYF.

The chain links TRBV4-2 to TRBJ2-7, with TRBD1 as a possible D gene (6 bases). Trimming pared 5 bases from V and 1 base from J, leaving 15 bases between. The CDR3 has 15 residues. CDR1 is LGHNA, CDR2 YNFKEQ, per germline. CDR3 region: CASSYGDTGSYEQYF. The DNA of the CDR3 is TGTGCCAGCAGCTACGGGGACACAGGATCCTACGAGCAGTACTTC.